A selection of T cell receptor beta chains follows, all from one sample in a study of early T cells in non-severe SARS-CoV-2 infection. From the 5' RACE reads, TCRdb called clonotypes with MiXCR, one entry per CDR3 protein. The data contain around 37,000 distinct CDR3 sequences, 9% to 9.5% of them singletons. The sample comprised whole blood. The receptor set was obtained from an adult who was a healthcare worker with PCR-confirmed SARS-CoV-2 infection or an uninfected control (not recorded which). CDR3s include the opening cysteine and the closing phenylalanine or tryptophan. A D gene is named only where the DNA matches it firmly. Clone size is stated in some rows and not others, as once, few, many or a class when expanded.

j_call	d_call	v_call	clone_size	cdr3_nt	cdr3_aa
TRBJ1-6	.	TRBV5-4	few	TGTGCCAGCAGCTTCCGGACTGAAGATTCACCCCTCCACTTT	CASSFRTEDSPLHF
TRBJ2-5	.	TRBV6-5	few	TGTGCCAGCAGTTACGACGCGGGAGAGACCCAGTACTTC	CASSYDAGETQYF
TRBJ2-5	TRBD2	TRBV7-2	many	TGTGCCAGCAGCTTCCAGCGGGGGGGCCAAGAGACCCAGTACTTC	CASSFQRGGQETQYF
TRBJ2-7	.	TRBV27	many	TGTGCCAGCAGTCCTTCGGACGGCTACGAGCAGTACTTC	CASSPSDGYEQYF
TRBJ2-3	TRBD1	TRBV7-9	many	TGTGCCAGCAGCCCAACAGGGGCAGATACGCAGTATTTT	CASSPTGADTQYF
TRBJ2-7	TRBD1	TRBV6-5	many	TGTGCCAGCAGCTCCGGACAGGGGACCACCGAGCAGTACTTC	CASSSGQGTTEQYF
TRBJ1-4	.	TRBV19	.	TGTGCCAGTAGTCACGTCCAGGGCAATGAAAAACTGTTTTTT	CASSHVQGNEKLFF
TRBJ2-7	.	TRBV27	many	TGTGCCAGCAGTCCAGCACAGGACGACTACGAGCAGTACTTC	CASSPAQDDYEQYF
TRBJ2-3	.	TRBV9	many	TGTGCCAGCAGCGTAGAGAGACAGAACCCTGGGAGCACAGATACGCAGTATTTT	CASSVERQNPGSTDTQYF
TRBJ2-3	.	TRBV29-1	many	TGCAGCGTTGTGAAGGGGGGACGCACAGATACGCAGTATTTT	CSVVKGGRTDTQYF
TRBJ2-5	.	TRBV20-1	many	TGCAGTGCGAAGCGGTCCCAAGTCCAAGAGACCCAGTACTTC	CSAKRSQVQETQYF
TRBJ2-5	.	TRBV6-2/TRBV6-3	many	TGTGCCAGCAGTTACGGAAACAGGGACAAAGAGACCCAGTACTTC	CASSYGNRDKETQYF
TRBJ1-5	TRBD1	TRBV20-1	many	TGCAGTGCTACCAGGACAGGGTATAGCAATCAGCCCCAGCATTTT	CSATRTGYSNQPQHF
TRBJ1-1	.	TRBV29-1	many	TGCAGCTCTAGGGGGTTTGTGGAGAACACTGAAGCTTTCTTT	CSSRGFVENTEAFF
TRBJ2-1	.	TRBV11-3	.	TGTGCCAGCAGCCGTCGAGGTGCCACCTTATACAATGAGCAGTTCTTC	CASSRRGATLYNEQFF
TRBJ2-1	TRBD2	TRBV10-3	many	TGTGCCATCAGTCAACCCCGACCTAGCGGGGGGAACAATGAGCAGTTCTTC	CAISQPRPSGGNNEQFF
TRBJ2-7	.	TRBV27	.	TGTGCCAGCAGTTTAAACAGGGACGAGCAGTACTTC	CASSLNRDEQYF
TRBJ2-5	TRBD1	TRBV12-3/TRBV12-4	.	TGTGCCAGCAGTCCGGGGACAGCTCAAGAGACCCAGTACTTC	CASSPGTAQETQYF
TRBJ1-6	.	TRBV7-6	many	TGTGCCAGCAGCTTACGACGACAGGACGCGGGTATGGTGTATAATTCACCCCTCCACTTT	CASSLRRQDAGMVYNSPLHF
TRBJ1-5	TRBD1	TRBV20-1	.	TGCAGTGCTAGCCTTGGACAGGGGGCTGGTCAGCCCCAGCATTTT	CSASLGQGAGQPQHF
TRBJ1-5	TRBD1	TRBV30	many	TGTGCCTGGACAGGACAGGAACGTCAGCCCCAGCATTTT	CAWTGQERQPQHF
TRBJ2-2	.	TRBV3-1	many	TGTGCCAGCAGCCTCCAAAGGCTCCAGGACACCGGGGAGCTGTTTTTT	CASSLQRLQDTGELFF
TRBJ2-5	.	TRBV19	few	TGTGCCAGTAATAACAGGGGAGGCGAGGAGACCCAGTACTTC	CASNNRGGEETQYF
TRBJ1-3	.	TRBV28	many	TGTGCCAGCAGTCTGACGGGCCGCTCTGGAAACACCATATATTTT	CASSLTGRSGNTIYF
TRBJ1-3	TRBD1	TRBV7-9	many	TGTGCCAGCAGCTTAGTTGCCGGGACAGGGAGCTCTGGAAACACCATATATTTT	CASSLVAGTGSSGNTIYF
TRBJ1-5	.	TRBV18	.	TGTGCCAGCTCGACCCGGGACGTAGATCAGCCCCAGCATTTT	CASSTRDVDQPQHF
TRBJ2-3	.	TRBV7-9	many	TGTGCCAGCCTCGTCGGGGGTCCAGATACGCAGTATTTT	CASLVGGPDTQYF
TRBJ1-1	TRBD1	TRBV7-6	many	TGTGCCAGCAGCTTCGACAGGGATGGATCTGAAGCTTTCTTT	CASSFDRDGSEAFF
TRBJ2-1	.	TRBV24-1	medium-sized	TGTGCCACCAGCTCGGACCCCGGGGCCTACAATGAGCAGTTCTTC	CATSSDPGAYNEQFF
TRBJ2-7	TRBD1	TRBV7-9	.	TGTGCCAGCAGCTTAGGGGGACAGGGATACGAGCAGTACTTC	CASSLGGQGYEQYF
TRBJ1-4	.	TRBV11-2	many	TGTGCCAGCAGCACCGGGTCAAACCCTGCCGAAAAACTGTTTTTT	CASSTGSNPAEKLFF
TRBJ2-1	.	TRBV27	many	TGTGCCAGCAGTCCACAGGCCCCCTCCTACAATGAGCAGTTCTTC	CASSPQAPSYNEQFF
TRBJ2-1	.	TRBV7-9	many	TGTGCCAGCAGCCCCCCGAAGGTCGGAACTTGGGATGAGCAGTTCTTC	CASSPPKVGTWDEQFF
TRBJ2-7	.	TRBV11-3	many	TGTGCCAGCAGCCCGCCGGGGGACAACGAGCAGTACTTC	CASSPPGDNEQYF
TRBJ2-1	.	TRBV3-1	few	TGTGCCAGCAGCCCACGTACATACAGGAGCTCCTACAATGAGCAGTTCTTC	CASSPRTYRSSYNEQFF
TRBJ2-3	.	TRBV10-3	many	TGTGCCATCAGTGAGCCGTCCGGCTCCACAGATACGCAGTATTTT	CAISEPSGSTDTQYF
TRBJ2-1	.	TRBV12-3/TRBV12-4	few	TGTGCCAGCAGTCTCAGGGGCAATGAGCAGTTCTTC	CASSLRGNEQFF
TRBJ2-1	.	TRBV7-9	medium-sized	TGTGCCAGCAGCCCCGGAAGTAATGAGCAGTTCTTC	CASSPGSNEQFF
TRBJ1-2	.	TRBV14	many	TGTGCCAGCAGCCGCGACCCTAACTATGGCTACACCTTC	CASSRDPNYGYTF
TRBJ2-7	.	TRBV9	.	TGTGCCAGCAGCGCCGGGACTTCATCCTACGAGCAGTACTTC	CASSAGTSSYEQYF
TRBJ2-5	.	TRBV18	many	TGTGCCAGCTCACCGGAGGCAGAGACCCAGTACTTC	CASSPEAETQYF
TRBJ2-5	.	TRBV5-5	few	TGTGCCAGCAGCTTGGAGGGGAGGACTTTCGAGACCCAGTACTTC	CASSLEGRTFETQYF
TRBJ1-2	.	TRBV9	.	TGTGCCAGCAGCGTGACTAACTATGGCTACACCTTC	CASSVTNYGYTF
TRBJ1-5	TRBD1	TRBV20-1	many	TGCAGTGCCCATCGACAGGGGAAAAAGGGTGCGGGCAATCAGCCCCAGCATTTT	CSAHRQGKKGAGNQPQHF
TRBJ2-5	.	TRBV5-1	.	TGCGCCAGCGTCAACCCGGCGGCTCAAGAGACCCAGTACTTC	CASVNPAAQETQYF
TRBJ1-1	.	TRBV7-9	.	TGTGCCAGCAGCTTAGAGGTCCTCGGGACTGAAGCTTTCTTT	CASSLEVLGTEAFF
TRBJ1-3	.	TRBV20-1	.	TGCAGTGCTAGAGATCCGGGACGGTTCTCTGGAAACACCATATATTTT	CSARDPGRFSGNTIYF
TRBJ1-6	.	TRBV20-1	many	TGCAGTGCTGAGTCCGGGTCAGGGGTTAATAATTCACCCCTCCACTTT	CSAESGSGVNNSPLHF
TRBJ1-5	.	TRBV7-9	many	TGTGCCAGCAGCCCGGGAGATCAGCCCCAGCATTTT	CASSPGDQPQHF